The clone carrying this T cell receptor (beta chain) was picked up a small number of times. What it binds is unknown. The CDR3 is 17 residues long. The V gene end was trimmed by 7 bases and the J gene end by 4 bases; junction bases not matched to a gene: 17. Germline-derived CDR1 and CDR2 are DFQATT and SNEGSKA (reference sequence). Constant-segment primers and 5'RACE yielded cDNA libraries for TCR alpha and TCR beta, each carrying sample barcodes and UMIs. TCRdb redid the calling of the 5' RACE reads with MiXCR, one entry per CDR3 protein. The sample includes fewer than 450,000 distinct CDR3 sequences, around 21% of them seen just once. These data are taken from a study of T-cell memory formation after mild COVID-19. Study in general: Across donors, TCR clusters were largely donor specific.

Study-wide points: For contracting clones, CD4+ ones sat mainly in CM and EM, CD8+ in EMRA. Some clones that responded were present in memory (sampled pre-infection), which suggests cross-reactive memory joined.

The sequenced sample consisted of PBMCs or a T cell subset sorted from them (not recorded which). The receptor's source is an adult woman who had mild COVID-19 (a few samples of this study predate the infection). Cell type and time point are not known. The chain has TRBV20-1 and TRBJ2-2, with TRBD2 identical over 8 bases. The CDR3 nucleotides are TGCAGTGTGGAGACTAGCGTTCACGGGCAGGTCACCGGGGAGCTGTTTTTT. Translated, it gives CSVETSVHGQVTGELFF.